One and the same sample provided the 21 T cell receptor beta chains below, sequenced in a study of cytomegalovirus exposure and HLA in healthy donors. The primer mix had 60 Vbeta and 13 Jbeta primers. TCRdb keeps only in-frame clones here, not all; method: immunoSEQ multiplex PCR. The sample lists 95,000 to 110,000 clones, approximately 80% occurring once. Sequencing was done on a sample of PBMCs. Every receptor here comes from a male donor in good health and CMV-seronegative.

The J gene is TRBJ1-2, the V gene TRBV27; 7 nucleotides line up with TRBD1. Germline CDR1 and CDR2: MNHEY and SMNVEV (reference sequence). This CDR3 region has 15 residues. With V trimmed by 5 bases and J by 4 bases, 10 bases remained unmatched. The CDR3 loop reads CASSPRDRAAYGYTF. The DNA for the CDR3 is TGTGCCAGCAGTCCCCGAGACAGGGCTGCCTATGGCTACACCTTC.

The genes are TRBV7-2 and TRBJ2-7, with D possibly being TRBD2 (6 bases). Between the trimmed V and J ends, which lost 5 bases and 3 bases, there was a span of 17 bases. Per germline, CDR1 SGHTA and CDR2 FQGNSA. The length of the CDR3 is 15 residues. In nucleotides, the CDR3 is TGTGCCAGCAGCGCCGGGAACCCGGGGGTCTACGAGCAGTACTTC. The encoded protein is CASSAGNPGVYEQYF.

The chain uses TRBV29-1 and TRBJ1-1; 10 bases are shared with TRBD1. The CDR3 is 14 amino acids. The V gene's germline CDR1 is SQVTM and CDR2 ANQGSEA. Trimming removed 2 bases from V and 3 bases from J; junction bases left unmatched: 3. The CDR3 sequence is CSVEQTGGYTEAFF. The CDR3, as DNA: TGCAGCGTTGAACAGACAGGGGGCTACACTGAAGCTTTCTTT.

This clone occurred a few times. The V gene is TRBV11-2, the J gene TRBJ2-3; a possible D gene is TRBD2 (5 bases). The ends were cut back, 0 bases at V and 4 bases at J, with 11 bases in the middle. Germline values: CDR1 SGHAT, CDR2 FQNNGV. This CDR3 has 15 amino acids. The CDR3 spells CASSLDRGWADTQYF. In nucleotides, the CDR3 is TGTGCCAGCAGCTTAGATCGAGGGTGGGCAGATACGCAGTATTTT.

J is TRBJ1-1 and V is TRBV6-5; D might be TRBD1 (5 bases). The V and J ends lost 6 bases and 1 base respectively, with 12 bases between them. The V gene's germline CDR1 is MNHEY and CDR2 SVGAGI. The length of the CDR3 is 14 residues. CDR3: CASSAGGRNTEAFF. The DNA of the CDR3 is TGTGCCAGCAGCGCCGGGGGAAGGAACACTGAAGCTTTCTTT.

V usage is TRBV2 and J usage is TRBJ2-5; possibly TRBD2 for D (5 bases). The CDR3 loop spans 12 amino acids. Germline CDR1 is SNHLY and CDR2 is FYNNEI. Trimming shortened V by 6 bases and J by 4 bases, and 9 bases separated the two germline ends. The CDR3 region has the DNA TGTGCCAGCAGGGACTTTGGAGAGACCCAGTACTTC. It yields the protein CASRDFGETQYF.

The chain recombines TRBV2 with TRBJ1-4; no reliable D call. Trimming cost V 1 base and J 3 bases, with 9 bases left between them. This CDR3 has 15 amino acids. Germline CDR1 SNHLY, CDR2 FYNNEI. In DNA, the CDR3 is TGTGCCAGCAGTGAAGGGGGAGGAGCTAATGAAAAACTGTTTTTT. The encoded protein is CASSEGGGANEKLFF.

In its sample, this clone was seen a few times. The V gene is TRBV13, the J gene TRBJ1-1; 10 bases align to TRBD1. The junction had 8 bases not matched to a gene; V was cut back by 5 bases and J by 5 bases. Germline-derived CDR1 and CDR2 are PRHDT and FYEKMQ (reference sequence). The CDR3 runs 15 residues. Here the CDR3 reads CASSPRQGANTEAFF. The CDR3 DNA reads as TGTGCCAGCAGCCCGAGACAGGGGGCGAATACTGAAGCTTTCTTT.

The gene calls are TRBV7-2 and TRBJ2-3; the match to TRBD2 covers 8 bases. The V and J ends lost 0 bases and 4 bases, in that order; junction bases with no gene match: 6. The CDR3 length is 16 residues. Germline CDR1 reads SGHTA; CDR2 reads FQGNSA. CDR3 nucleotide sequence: TGTGCCAGCAGCTTAGCCGGGACTAGAAGGGCAGATACGCAGTATTTT. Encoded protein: CASSLAGTRRADTQYF.

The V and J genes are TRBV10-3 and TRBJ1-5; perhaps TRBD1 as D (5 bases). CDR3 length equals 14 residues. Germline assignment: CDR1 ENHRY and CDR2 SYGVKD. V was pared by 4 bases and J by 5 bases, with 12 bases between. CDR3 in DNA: TGTGCCATCAGTGTTCAGGGTCAAGATCAGCCCCAGCATTTT. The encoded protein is CAISVQGQDQPQHF.

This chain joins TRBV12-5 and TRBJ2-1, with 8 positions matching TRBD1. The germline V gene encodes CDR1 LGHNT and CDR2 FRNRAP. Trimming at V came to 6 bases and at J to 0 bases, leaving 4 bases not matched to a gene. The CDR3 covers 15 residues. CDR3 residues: CASGPGTGSYNEQFF. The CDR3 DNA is TGTGCTAGTGGGCCCGGGACAGGCTCCTACAATGAGCAGTTCTTC.

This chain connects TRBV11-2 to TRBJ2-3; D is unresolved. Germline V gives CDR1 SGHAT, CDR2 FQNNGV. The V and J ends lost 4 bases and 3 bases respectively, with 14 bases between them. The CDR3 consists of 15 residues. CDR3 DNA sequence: TGTGCCAGCAGCTCCGTGAGAAGTGCGACAGATACGCAGTATTTT. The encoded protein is CASSSVRSATDTQYF.

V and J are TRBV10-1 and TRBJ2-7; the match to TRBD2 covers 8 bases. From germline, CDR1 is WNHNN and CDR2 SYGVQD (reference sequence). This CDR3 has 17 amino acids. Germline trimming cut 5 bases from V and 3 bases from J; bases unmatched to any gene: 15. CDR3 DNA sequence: TGCGCCAGCAGTCTTAACCCAAGCGGGGGTAGTGACTACGAGCAGTACTTC. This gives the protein CASSLNPSGGSDYEQYF.

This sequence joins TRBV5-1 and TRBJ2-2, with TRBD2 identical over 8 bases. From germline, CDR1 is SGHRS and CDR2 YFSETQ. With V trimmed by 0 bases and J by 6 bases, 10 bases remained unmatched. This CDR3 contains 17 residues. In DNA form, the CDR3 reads TGCGCCAGCAGCTTGGCCGGGGACGGGAGGGCCTCCGGGGAGCTGTTTTTT. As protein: CASSLAGDGRASGELFF.

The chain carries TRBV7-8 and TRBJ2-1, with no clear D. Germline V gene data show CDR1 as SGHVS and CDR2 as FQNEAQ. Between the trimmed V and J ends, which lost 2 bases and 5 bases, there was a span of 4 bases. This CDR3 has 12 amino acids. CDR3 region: CASSLLDNEQFF. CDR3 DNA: TGTGCCAGCAGCTTATTAGACAATGAGCAGTTCTTC.

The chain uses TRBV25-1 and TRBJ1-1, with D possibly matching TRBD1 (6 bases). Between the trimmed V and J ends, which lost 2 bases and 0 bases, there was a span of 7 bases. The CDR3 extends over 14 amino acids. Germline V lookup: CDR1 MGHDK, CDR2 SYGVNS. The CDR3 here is CASSETGMNTEAFF. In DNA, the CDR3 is TGTGCCAGCAGTGAAACAGGGATGAACACTGAAGCTTTCTTT.

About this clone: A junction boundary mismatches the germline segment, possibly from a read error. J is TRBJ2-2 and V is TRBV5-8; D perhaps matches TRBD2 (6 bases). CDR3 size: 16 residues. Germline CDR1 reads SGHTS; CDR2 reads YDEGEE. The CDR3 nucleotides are TGTGCCAGCAGCTTGTATGTGGGGAAGAGCACCGGGGGGCTGTTTTTT. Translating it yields CASSLYVGKSTGGLFF.

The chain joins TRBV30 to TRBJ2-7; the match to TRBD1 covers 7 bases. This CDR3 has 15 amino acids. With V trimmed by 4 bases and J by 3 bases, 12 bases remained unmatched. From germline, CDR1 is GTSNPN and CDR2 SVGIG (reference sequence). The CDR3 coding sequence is TGTGCCTGGAAGGGGAAATACAGGGGTATCTACGAGCAGTACTTC. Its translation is CAWKGKYRGIYEQYF. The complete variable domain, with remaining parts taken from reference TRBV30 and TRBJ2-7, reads SQTIHQWPATLVQPVGSPLSLECTVEGTSNPNLYWYRQAAGRGLQLLFYSVGIGQISSEVPQNLSASRPQDRQFILSSKKLLLSDSGFYLCAWKGKYRGIYEQYFGPGTRLTVT.

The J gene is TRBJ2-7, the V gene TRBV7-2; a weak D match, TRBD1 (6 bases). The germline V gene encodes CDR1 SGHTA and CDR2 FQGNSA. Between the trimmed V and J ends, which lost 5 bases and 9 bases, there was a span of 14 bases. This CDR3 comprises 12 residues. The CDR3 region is CASSTQSRGQYF. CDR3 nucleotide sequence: TGTGCCAGCAGCACCCAGTCCAGGGGGCAGTACTTC.

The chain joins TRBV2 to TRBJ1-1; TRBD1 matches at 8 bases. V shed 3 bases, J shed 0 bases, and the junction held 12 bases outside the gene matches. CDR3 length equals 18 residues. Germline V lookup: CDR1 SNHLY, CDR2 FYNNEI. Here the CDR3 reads CASSDLLTGGTMNTEAFF. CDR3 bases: TGTGCCAGCAGTGATCTCCTCACAGGGGGTACGATGAACACTGAAGCTTTCTTT.

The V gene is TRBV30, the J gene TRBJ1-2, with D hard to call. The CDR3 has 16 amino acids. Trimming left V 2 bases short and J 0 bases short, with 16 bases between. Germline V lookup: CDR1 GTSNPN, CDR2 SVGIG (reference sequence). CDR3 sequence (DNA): TGTGCCTGGAGTCCCCATCTGGCAGTCACTAACTATGGCTACACCTTC. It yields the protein CAWSPHLAVTNYGYTF.